These 5 T cell receptor beta chains came from one sample sequenced in a study of early T cells in non-severe SARS-CoV-2 infection (dated by TCRdb to the early 2020s). The method was 5' RACE. TCRdb names NextSeq 500 as the instrument used. The public sequencing data were trimmed at Q25 with fastp and processed into clonotypes with MiXCR by TCRdb, which kept only in-frame beta chains. Every distinct CDR3 protein forms one entry, paired with its most common genes and DNA. Here the sample has tens of thousands of distinct CDR3 sequences; approximately 5.6% occur a single time. The ten biggest clones cover about 6.8% of the sample. Sequenced sample: whole blood. These receptors originate from an adult who was a healthcare worker with PCR-confirmed SARS-CoV-2 infection or an uninfected control (not recorded which).

Details on this clonotype: One end of the junction does not line up with germline, which may come from a read error. J is TRBJ2-3 and V is TRBV14; TRBD2 matches at 9 bases. Germline values: CDR1 SGHDN, CDR2 FVKESK. This CDR3 region has 16 residues. The CDR3 DNA is TGTGCCAGCAGCTTAAGACTAGCGGCAAGCACAGATACACAGTATTTT. Protein product: CASSLRLAASTDTQYF. The whole variable domain, remainder taken from reference TRBV14 and TRBJ2-3, is EAGVTQFPSHSVIEKGQTVTLRCDPISGHDNLYWYRRVMGKEIKFLLHFVKESKQDESGMPNNRFLAERTGGTYSTLKVQPAELEDSGVYFCASSLRLAASTDTQYFGPGTRLTVL.

This clonotype was found many times. The V call is TRBV27, the J call TRBJ1-4, with a possible D match to TRBD1 (6 bases). V was clipped by 3 bases and J by 8 bases, with 13 bases between them. Germline-derived CDR1 and CDR2 are MNHEY and SMNVEV (reference sequence). The CDR3 loop spans 14 amino acids. The CDR3 DNA is TGTGCCAGCAGTTTGGTCGAGAGGGGGGAAAAACTGTTTTTT. It encodes CASSLVERGEKLFF.

This clonotype was seen ten or more times. J is TRBJ2-7 and V is TRBV6-6, with D possibly matching TRBD2 (6 bases). The CDR3 runs to 12 residues. Germline assignment: CDR1 MNHNY and CDR2 SVGAGI (reference sequence). V lost 5 bases and J lost 5, with 10 bases in between. The CDR3 here is CASSPWGDEQYF. For the CDR3, the DNA is TGTGCCAGCAGTCCCTGGGGGGACGAGCAGTACTTC.

Points on this clonotype: This clone may be a read error of a much larger clone one base away. The chain joins TRBV27 to TRBJ1-4; D gene unclear. CDR1 MNHEY and CDR2 SMNVEV come from the germline V gene (reference sequence). The CDR3 is made up of 14 amino acids. DNA of the CDR3: TGTGCCTCTGGGCGGACTGCAACTAATGTAAAACTGTTTTTT. Protein product: CASGRTATNVKLFF. Complete variable domain (other parts from reference TRBV27 and TRBJ1-4): EAQVTQNPRYLITVTGKKLTVTCSQNMNHEYMSWYRQDPGLGLRQIYYSMNVEVTDKGDVPEGYKVSRKEKRNFPLILESPSPNQTSLYFCASGRTATNVKLFFGSGTQLSVL.

The sample holds many counts of this clonotype. The chain employs TRBV12-5 and TRBJ1-5; TRBD1 is a possible D gene (5 bases). V was clipped by 7 bases and J by 2 bases, with 21 bases between them. Germline loops: CDR1 LGHNT, CDR2 FRNRAP. CDR3 length: 17 amino acids. CDR3 residues: CASVPGGAGPGNQPQHF. The CDR3 DNA follows: TGTGCTAGTGTCCCCGGAGGGGCCGGTCCTGGCAATCAGCCCCAGCATTTT. The variable domain in full, completed from reference TRBV12-5 and TRBJ1-5, reads DARVTQTPRHKVTEMGQEVTMRCQPILGHNTVFWYRQTMMQGLELLAYFRNRAPLDDSGMPKDRFSAEMPDATLATLKIQPSEPRDSAVYFCASVPGGAGPGNQPQHFGDGTRLSIL.